The clone carrying this T cell receptor beta chain was detected only a few times. TCRdb processed the 5' RACE reads anew with MiXCR; each CDR3 protein has one entry. Seen here are 250,000 to 350,000 distinct CDR3 sequences, roughly an eighth observed once, and the top ten hold around 20%. Trimming took off 0 bases at V and 2 bases at J, with 9 bases between the two ends. The CDR3 is 15 residues long. Germline CDR1 and CDR2: SEHNR and FQNEAQ (reference sequence). This record comes from a study of T-cell memory formation after mild COVID-19. Study-wide context: TCR clusters were largely donor specific.

Material: PBMCs or a T cell subset sorted from them (not recorded which). This rearrangement joins TRBV7-9 to TRBJ2-3; the D is unclear. The source of this sequence is a man aged 18 to 29 who had mild COVID-19 (a few samples of this study predate the infection). Cell type and time point are not known. The CDR3 region is CASSLAPLPTDTQYF. The DNA of the CDR3 is TGTGCCAGCAGCTTAGCTCCCCTGCCCACAGATACGCAGTATTTT. Together with reference TRBV7-9 and TRBJ2-3, the CDR3 gives the full variable domain: DTGVSQNPRHKITKRGQNVTFRCDPISEHNRLYWYRQTLGQGPEFLTYFQNEAQLEKSRLLSDRFSAERPKGSFSTLEIQRTEQGDSAMYLCASSLAPLPTDTQYFGPGTRLTVL.